A selection of T cell receptor beta chains follows, all from one sample in a study of T cell responses to AZD1222 COVID-19 vaccine. Sequencing used immunoSEQ multiplex PCR; TCRdb keeps in-frame clones, though not all of them. The table includes around 150,000 clones, 94% detected once. The sequencing used peripheral blood, collected on day 0 of AZD1222 vaccination. The receptors were gathered from an adult in good health. The CDR3 runs from the conserved cysteine through the conserved F or W. The D gene is left open where the match is weak. Part of the rows lack a size; the others show once, few, many or a class for expanded clones.

J | V | size | D | CDR3 | DNA
TRBJ2-1 | TRBV13 | - | - | CASSSDSRGEQFF | TGTGCCAGCAGCTCGGACTCTCGGGGTGAGCAGTTCTTC
TRBJ1-2 | TRBV6-5 | few | TRBD1 | CASSWDSNYGYTF | TGTGCCAGCAGCTGGGACAGTAACTATGGCTACACCTTC
TRBJ1-3 | TRBV10-2 | - | - | CASRDLDTIYF | TGCGCCAGCAGGGATTTAGACACCATATATTTT
TRBJ1-5 | TRBV29-1 | - | - | CSVEFGDRSRQHF | TGCAGCGTTGAATTCGGGGACCGATCACGCCAGCATTTT
TRBJ2-5 | TRBV6-6 | - | TRBD1 | CASRDGTAIQETQYF | TGTGCCAGCAGGGACGGGACAGCGATACAAGAGACCCAGTACTTC
TRBJ1-3 | TRBV5-1 | - | - | CASSLDSVKRGNTIYF | TGCGCCAGCAGCTTGGATTCCGTAAAACGGGGAAACACCATATATTTT
TRBJ2-3 | TRBV7-9 | - | - | CASSLLQASTDTQYF | TGTGCCAGCAGCTTACTACAGGCTAGCACAGATACGCAGTATTTT
TRBJ1-6 | TRBV2 | - | - | CASTNLPGRGNSPLHF | TGTGCCAGCACCAATCTCCCGGGACGGGGGAATTCACCCCTCCACTTT
TRBJ2-2 | TRBV7-9 | - | TRBD2 | CASSFPLAGMDTGELFF | TGTGCCAGCAGCTTTCCTCTAGCGGGTATGGACACCGGGGAGCTGTTTTTT
TRBJ2-3 | TRBV29-1 | - | - | CSVISVPEKSSTDTQYF | TGCAGCGTGATAAGCGTACCAGAGAAATCTAGCACAGATACGCAGTATTTT
TRBJ2-1 | TRBV19 | - | TRBD2 | CASSIDLFAGGPNNEQFF | TGTGCCAGTAGTATAGATTTATTTGCGGGAGGGCCTAACAATGAGCAGTTCTTC
TRBJ2-2 | TRBV6-4 | - | - | CATSDGEATSGELFF | TGTGCCACCTCGGACGGGGAAGCAACTTCCGGGGAGCTGTTTTTT
TRBJ1-1 | TRBV7-6 | - | - | CASSLVLGANTEAFF | TGTGCCAGCAGCTTAGTTCTGGGTGCGAACACTGAAGCTTTCTTT
TRBJ1-2 | TRBV30 | - | - | CAWSGQIYGYTF | TGTGCCTGGAGTGGGCAGATCTATGGCTACACCTTC
TRBJ2-5 | TRBV10-3 | - | - | CAISENQETQYF | TGTGCCATCAGTGAAAACCAAGAGACCCAGTACTTC
TRBJ1-2 | TRBV2 | - | TRBD1 | CASSEAPGQGNYGYTF | TGTGCCAGCAGTGAGGCACCGGGACAGGGGAACTATGGCTACACCTTC
TRBJ2-3 | TRBV19 | - | - | CASSIVPVADTQYF | TGTGCCAGTAGTATAGTTCCGGTTGCAGATACGCAGTATTTT
TRBJ1-6 | TRBV6-5 | - | - | CASRARYDSPLHF | TGTGCCAGCAGGGCCAGATACGATTCACCCCTCCACTTT
TRBJ1-2 | TRBV28 | - | - | CASSLSVYGYTF | TGTGCCAGCAGTTTATCAGTATATGGCTACACCTTC
TRBJ2-3 | TRBV2 | - | TRBD2 | CASSEEGSGLGGDTQYF | TGTGCCAGCAGTGAAGAGGGTAGCGGGCTCGGGGGAGATACGCAGTATTTT
TRBJ1-6 | TRBV5-5 | - | - | CASSLRNSPLHF | TGTGCCAGCAGCCTGAGGAATTCACCCCTCCACTTT
TRBJ1-5 | TRBV7-9 | once | - | CASSLETVNQPQHF | TGTGCCAGCAGCTTAGAGACAGTTAATCAGCCCCAGCATTTT
TRBJ1-5 | TRBV4-1 | - | - | CASSNSREQPQHF | TGCGCCAGCAGCAACTCCAGGGAGCAGCCCCAGCATTTT
TRBJ2-2 | TRBV14 | few | TRBD2 | CASSLTGTIRSGELFF | TGTGCCAGCAGCCTAACCGGGACTATCAGGTCCGGGGAGCTGTTTTTT
TRBJ2-1 | TRBV4-1 | - | TRBD2 | CASSQEDRSSGSNEQFF | TGCGCCAGCAGCCAAGAGGATAGGAGTAGCGGGAGCAATGAGCAGTTCTTC
TRBJ1-2 | TRBV12-3/TRBV12-4 | - | - | CASSAVRGYTF | TGTGCCAGCAGTGCTGTTCGCGGCTACACCTTC
TRBJ1-2 | TRBV19 | - | - | CASSQDRSYGYTF | TGTGCCAGTAGCCAAGACAGAAGCTATGGCTACACCTTC
TRBJ1-1 | TRBV12-3/TRBV12-4 | - | - | CASSSWVNTEAFF | TGTGCCAGCAGTTCTTGGGTGAACACTGAAGCTTTCTTT
TRBJ1-1 | TRBV9 | - | - | CASSVGDSMNTEAFF | TGTGCCAGCAGCGTGGGCGACAGCATGAACACTGAAGCTTTCTTT
TRBJ1-4 | TRBV9 | - | - | CASSPTATNEKLFF | TGTGCCAGCAGCCCTACAGCAACTAATGAAAAACTGTTTTTT
TRBJ1-3 | TRBV2 | - | - | CARGGGLSGNTIYF | TGTGCCAGAGGAGGCGGTTTATCTGGAAACACCATATATTTT
TRBJ2-3 | TRBV19 | - | TRBD2 | CASSVAGGSRTDTQYF | TGTGCCAGTAGTGTAGCGGGGGGCTCTCGCACAGATACGCAGTATTTT
TRBJ2-3 | TRBV11-3 | - | - | CASSLGGTDTQYF | TGTGCCAGCAGCTTAGGAGGGACAGATACGCAGTATTTT
TRBJ1-1 | TRBV12-3/TRBV12-4 | - | - | CASSRDRFTEAFF | TGTGCCAGCAGTCGCGACAGGTTCACTGAAGCTTTCTTT
TRBJ2-5 | TRBV5-1 | - | TRBD2 | CASSLGVAGGQETQYF | TGCGCCAGCAGCTTGGGGGTAGCGGGGGGCCAAGAGACCCAGTACTTC
TRBJ1-5 | TRBV3-1/TRBV3-2 | few | - | CASSQDTAGNQPQHF | TGTGCCAGCAGCCAAGACACGGCGGGCAATCAGCCCCAGCATTTT
TRBJ2-1 | TRBV4-1 | - | - | CASSQAEPALGDEQFF | TGCGCCAGCAGCCAAGCTGAACCAGCTCTCGGGGATGAGCAGTTCTTC
TRBJ1-1 | TRBV28 | once | - | CASSLSLEGFPEAFF | TGTGCCAGCAGTTTGTCTCTCGAGGGTTTCCCTGAAGCTTTCTTT
TRBJ1-2 | TRBV4-1 | once | - | CASSQDLYGYTF | TGCGCCAGCAGCCAGGACCTTTATGGCTACACCTTC
TRBJ1-1 | TRBV7-9 | - | - | CASSRLTEAFF | TGTGCCAGCAGTCGACTCACTGAAGCTTTCTTT
TRBJ2-1 | TRBV2 | - | - | CASKTAWFEQFF | TGTGCCAGCAAGACAGCTTGGTTTGAGCAGTTCTTC
TRBJ1-2 | TRBV10-3 | - | - | CAISESRGIAYGYTF | TGTGCCATCAGTGAGTCCCGGGGGATCGCCTATGGCTACACCTTC
TRBJ1-2 | TRBV5-4 | - | TRBD1 | CASSSTGTGGYTF | TGTGCCAGCAGCTCTACCGGGACAGGAGGCTACACCTTC
TRBJ2-5 | TRBV7-3 | - | - | CASSPAGGYETQYF | TGTGCCAGCAGCCCAGCTGGGGGCTACGAGACCCAGTACTTC
TRBJ2-1 | TRBV29-1 | - | - | CSVKGISYNEQFF | TGCAGCGTGAAAGGTATCTCCTACAATGAGCAGTTCTTC
TRBJ1-6 | TRBV5-4 | - | - | CASSLMFPNSPLHF | TGTGCCAGCAGCTTGATGTTCCCAAATTCACCCCTCCACTTT
TRBJ2-2 | TRBV5-1 | - | - | CASSPYGATGELFF | TGCGCCAGCAGCCCCTACGGAGCCACCGGGGAGCTGTTTTTT
TRBJ2-3 | TRBV3-1/TRBV3-2 | - | - | CASSLQQNTQYF | TGTGCCAGCAGCCTTCAACAGAATACGCAGTATTTT
TRBJ2-1 | TRBV5-6 | - | - | CASSGQQGYQIF | TGTGCCAGCAGCGGACAACAGGGATATCAGATCTTC
TRBJ2-3 | TRBV6-6 | - | TRBD2 | CASTTSVTDTQYF | TGTGCCAGCACGACTAGCGTTACAGATACGCAGTATTTT
TRBJ1-6 | TRBV10-3 | - | TRBD1 | CANRDRENSPLHF | TGTGCCAACAGGGACAGAGAAAATTCACCCCTCCACTTT
TRBJ1-5 | TRBV12-3/TRBV12-4 | - | - | CASSLADTQPQHF | TGTGCCAGCAGTTTAGCGGACACACAGCCCCAGCATTTT
TRBJ2-1 | TRBV5-4 | - | TRBD2 | CASTRAWTSGSKEQFF | TGTGCCAGCACCCGCGCCTGGACTAGCGGGAGTAAAGAGCAGTTCTTC
TRBJ2-3 | TRBV3-1/TRBV3-2 | - | TRBD2 | CASSSGTSGLTDTQYF | TGTGCCAGCAGTTCCGGGACTAGCGGACTCACAGATACGCAGTATTTT
TRBJ2-1 | TRBV19 | - | - | CASSPTTYNEQFF | TGTGCCAGTAGTCCCACGACCTACAATGAGCAGTTCTTC